This T cell receptor beta chain emerged from a study of PD-1 blockade in mismatch repair-deficient tumors. The CDR3 loop spans 14 amino acids. V was clipped by 5 bases and J by 1 base, with 11 bases between them. The germline V gene encodes CDR1 MNHEY and CDR2 SMNVEV (reference sequence). PCR or immunohistochemistry showed mismatch repair deficiency in every enrolled patient. Repertoires were generated with immunoSEQ multiplex PCR, while TCRdb's copy carries only in-frame clones and drops some. Of around 51,000 clones listed, roughly 80% are singletons. The V and J genes are TRBV27 and TRBJ1-2; D might be TRBD1 (5 bases). This TCR was recovered from an adult with mismatch repair-deficient cancer. The starting material was peripheral blood, obtained roughly 21 weeks after starting pembrolizumab. The CDR3 sequence is CASSPHDSNYGYTF. The CDR3, as DNA: TGTGCCAGCAGTCCCCACGACAGTAACTATGGCTACACCTTC.